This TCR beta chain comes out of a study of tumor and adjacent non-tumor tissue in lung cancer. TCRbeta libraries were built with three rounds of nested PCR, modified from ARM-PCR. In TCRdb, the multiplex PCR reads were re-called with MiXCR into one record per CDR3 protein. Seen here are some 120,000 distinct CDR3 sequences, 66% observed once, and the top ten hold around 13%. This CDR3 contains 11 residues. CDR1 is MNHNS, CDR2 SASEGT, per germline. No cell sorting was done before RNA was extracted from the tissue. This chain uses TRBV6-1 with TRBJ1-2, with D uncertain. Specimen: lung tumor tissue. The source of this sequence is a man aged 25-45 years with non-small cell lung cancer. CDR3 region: CTNSRFDGYTF. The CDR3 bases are TGTACCAACAGTCGATTTGATGGCTACACCTTC.